A selection of T cell receptor beta chains follows, all from one sample in a study of CD8 T cells in Susac syndrome. TCRdb re-derived calls from the immunoSEQ multiplex PCR reads in MiXCR, one entry per CDR3 protein. Among some 300,000 distinct CDR3 sequences listed, 70% to 90% were seen once. Sequencing was carried out using CD8+ T cells from PBMCs. The receptors here all came from a human donor with multiple sclerosis. Both conserved end residues are part of each CDR3. The order of the fields is V gene, CDR3 protein.

v_call: TRBV9; cdr3_aa: CASSVGGSGGPTDTQYF
v_call: TRBV6-1; cdr3_aa: CASTSGQGLSYEQYF
v_call: TRBV4-2; cdr3_aa: CASSQVAGTSSFEQYF
v_call: TRBV27; cdr3_aa: CASSLSGTSGYNEQFF
v_call: TRBV9; cdr3_aa: CASSVSLDRLTTDTQYF
v_call: TRBV7-9; cdr3_aa: CASSLGGRGISYNEQFF
v_call: TRBV19; cdr3_aa: CAVRGLNTEAFF
v_call: TRBV27; cdr3_aa: CASSYAGAYTEAFF
v_call: TRBV20-1; cdr3_aa: CSARRTSGGYNEQFF
v_call: TRBV30; cdr3_aa: CAWTRREQETQYF
v_call: TRBV20-1; cdr3_aa: CSARDRTSGRNEQFF
v_call: TRBV3-1; cdr3_aa: CASSQGGPTGRESGANVLTF
v_call: TRBV20-1; cdr3_aa: CSARWTGGARGYTF
v_call: TRBV6-2/TRBV6-3; cdr3_aa: CASSPTGAEYNEQFF
v_call: TRBV11-2; cdr3_aa: CASGPGWNRETQYF
v_call: TRBV4-1; cdr3_aa: CASSQGGGTSGGSSYEQYF
v_call: TRBV11-2; cdr3_aa: CASSPLREAAFF
v_call: TRBV7-3; cdr3_aa: CASSLYAGTGSYEQYF
v_call: TRBV20-1; cdr3_aa: CSAAGPNHYEQYF
v_call: TRBV7-9; cdr3_aa: CASRPRILAGETQYF
v_call: TRBV6-6; cdr3_aa: CASSVVDRSHGYTF
v_call: TRBV28; cdr3_aa: CASTEAQGSSYNEQFF
v_call: TRBV28; cdr3_aa: CASSYPRRHATSFQETQYF
v_call: TRBV29-1; cdr3_aa: CSVEEREGRIEQFF
v_call: TRBV4-2; cdr3_aa: CASSQGGGTDTEAFF
v_call: TRBV7-9; cdr3_aa: CASSPSGSGLEQYF
v_call: TRBV5-4; cdr3_aa: CASSWTGEGTQYF
v_call: TRBV4-3; cdr3_aa: CASSGAVDREKLFF
v_call: TRBV20-1; cdr3_aa: CSARLAATGELFF
v_call: TRBV7-8; cdr3_aa: CASSPTAGTGDNEQFF
v_call: TRBV19; cdr3_aa: CASGQGDQPQHF
v_call: TRBV4-3; cdr3_aa: CASSQGWGSYEQYF
v_call: TRBV6-5; cdr3_aa: CASRSESPASEQFF
v_call: TRBV12-3/TRBV12-4; cdr3_aa: CASSLGIFNEQFF
v_call: TRBV25-1; cdr3_aa: CASRATGELFF
v_call: TRBV9; cdr3_aa: CASSTGLAGVQFF
v_call: TRBV19; cdr3_aa: CASSPGPGGLFF
v_call: TRBV27; cdr3_aa: CASSPRGWNQPQHF
v_call: TRBV15; cdr3_aa: CATSRPGADSYEQYF
v_call: TRBV28; cdr3_aa: CASSFWSQAGTETQYF
v_call: TRBV6-5; cdr3_aa: CASSYSRSETQYF
v_call: TRBV4-3; cdr3_aa: CASSQDLAGDVTDTQYF
v_call: TRBV20-1; cdr3_aa: CSARIGTAFGPQHF
v_call: TRBV29-1; cdr3_aa: CSVEDGTSGGRSYNEQFF
v_call: TRBV5-5; cdr3_aa: CASSLLGSFTDTQYF
v_call: TRBV9; cdr3_aa: CASNRPRDRGEGGELFF
v_call: TRBV6-2/TRBV6-3; cdr3_aa: CASSQAYSNQPQHF
v_call: TRBV11-2; cdr3_aa: CASSEMEWGRGQEAFF
v_call: TRBV27; cdr3_aa: CASSFSAGAMIYEQYF